These 10 T cell receptor beta chains share one sample of origin, sequenced in a study of T-cell memory formation after mild COVID-19. MiXCR was run by TCRdb on the 5' RACE reads, yielding one entry per CDR3 protein. The table includes 120,000 or so distinct CDR3 sequences, over 15% detected once. Sequences were obtained from PBMCs or a T cell subset sorted from them (not recorded which). These receptor sequences come from a man between 18 and 29 years old who had mild COVID-19 (a few samples of this study predate the infection). Cell type and time point are not known.

This chain uses TRBV14 with TRBJ2-1; TRBD2 matches 13 bases. The end of the DNA is better explained by TRBJ2-7, so the J call may be wrong. Germline CDR1 is SGHDN and CDR2 is FVKESK. The CDR3 contains 16 residues. The CDR3 DNA is TGTGCCAGCAGCCAACTAGGACTAGCGGGAGACGGGGAGCAGTACTTC. Amino acids: CASSQLGLAGDGEQYF.

In this sample, this clonotype turned up a few times. The J gene is TRBJ2-3, the V gene TRBV10-3; 7 nucleotides match TRBD2. This CDR3 region has 16 residues. Germline CDR1 reads ENHRY; CDR2 reads SYGVKD. V dropped 8 bases and J dropped 0; count of bases not matched to a gene: 11. In DNA form, the CDR3 reads TGTGCCATCTCCCCGGCGGGGGTCAGAAGCACAGATACGCAGTATTTT. Protein product: CAISPAGVRSTDTQYF.

This clonotype was seen a handful of times. The chain is built from TRBV19 and TRBJ2-3, with TRBD2 identical over 11 bases. Germline values: CDR1 LNHDA, CDR2 SQIVND (reference sequence). The CDR3 is 15 amino acids. V was pared by 3 bases and J by 3 bases, with 2 bases of the junction left unmatched. CDR3 coding DNA: TGTGCCAGTAGTATCCGACTAGCGGGGACAGATACGCAGTATTTT. It specifies CASSIRLAGTDTQYF.

This clonotype occurred a few times. J is TRBJ2-6 and V is TRBV7-2; 7 bases are a match to TRBD1. V trimming: 4 bases; J trimming: 0 bases; junction bases outside the gene matches: 6. Looked up from germline, CDR1 is SGHTA and CDR2 is FQGNSA. The CDR3 consists of 17 residues. The CDR3 region has the DNA TGTGCCAGCAGCTCCGGGACAGTGACCTCTGGGGCCAACGTCCTGACTTTC. Translation: CASSSGTVTSGANVLTF.

This clonotype was picked up a small number of times. This chain connects TRBV5-1 to TRBJ2-4, with no clear D. The CDR3 extends over 16 amino acids. The ends were cut back, 0 bases at V and 0 bases at J, with 10 bases in the middle. Germline-derived CDR1 and CDR2 are SGHRS and YFSETQ. The CDR3 sequence: CASSLVPSLAKNIQYF. For the CDR3, the DNA is TGCGCCAGCAGCTTGGTGCCCTCCTTAGCCAAAAACATTCAGTACTTC.

V gene TRBV12-3 or TRBV12-4 combines with J gene TRBJ2-1; D uncertain. V was trimmed by 5 bases and J by 8 bases, leaving 10 bases between them. The CDR3 spans 12 residues. The CDR3 DNA reads TGTGCCAGCAGTCTCATGGTTGATGAGCAGTTCTTC. This codes for CASSLMVDEQFF.

This clonotype was seen more than once but under ten times. The chain links TRBV7-2 to TRBJ1-3; D is possibly TRBD1 (6 bases). The CDR3 length is 15 residues. The V gene lost 1 base and the J gene lost 4 bases, with 11 bases spanning the gap. In germline, CDR1 is SGHTA, CDR2 FQGNSA. This CDR3 is CASSLVKGEGNTIYF. The DNA of the CDR3 is TGTGCCAGCAGCTTAGTAAAGGGGGAAGGAAACACCATATATTTT.

The rearrangement joins TRBV12-3 or TRBV12-4 to TRBJ2-1; D possibly corresponds to TRBD1 (5 bases). Trimming left V 8 bases short and J 5 bases short, with 16 bases between. The CDR3 runs to 14 residues. The CDR3 coding sequence is TGTGCCAGCCAGTTGGGGCGCCGAAACAATGAGCAGTTCTTC. Protein: CASQLGRRNNEQFF.

This clonotype was seen more than once but under ten times. J is TRBJ2-5 and V is TRBV5-6; possible D gene TRBD1, 5 bases. The CDR3 sequence is 14 residues long. Germline-derived CDR1 and CDR2 are SGHDT and YYEEEE. V was cut by 1 base and J by 3 bases, with 10 bases left in between. CDR3 sequence (DNA): TGTGCCAGCAGCTTGTCGCCAGGGAAAGAGACCCAGTACTTC. Its protein is CASSLSPGKETQYF.

The genes are TRBV6-2 or TRBV6-3 and TRBJ2-1, with TRBD2 as a possible D gene (7 bases). The CDR3 is made up of 15 amino acids. From germline, CDR1 is MNHEY and CDR2 SVGEGT. Deletions cut 5 bases from V and 7 bases from J, with 18 bases between. CDR3 sequence reads: CASSQAPGGGNEQFF. The DNA of the CDR3 is TGTGCCAGCAGTCAAGCCCCGGGGGGCGGGAATGAGCAGTTCTTC.